In its sample, the clone carrying this T cell receptor (beta chain) was seen many times. The antigen remains undetermined. MiXCR, applied by TCRdb to the multiplex PCR reads, yields one record per CDR3 protein. The repertoire consists of over 150,000 distinct CDR3 sequences, with approximately 30% occurring once and the leading ten covering more than 4%. V dropped 3 bases and J dropped 2; count of bases not matched to a gene: 7. The CDR3 loop spans 14 amino acids. In germline, CDR1 is DFQATT, CDR2 SNEGSKA (reference sequence). Axillary draining lymph nodes of breast cancer patients supplied the node samples. This sample stems from a study of breast tumors, draining lymph nodes, adjacent tissues. Points from the study as a whole: Compared with lymph nodes, tumors were less diverse; compared with nontumor tissue, more.

This sequence was found in a female donor with breast cancer. Some clones in this sample may be carry-over from other donors' samples. Sample: axillary lymph node tissue. The rearrangement uses TRBV20-1 and TRBJ2-7, with TRBD2 matching 7 bases. The CDR3 nucleotides read TGCAGTGCTAGGTCGGCTAGCGGTGCCTACGAGCAGTACTTC. Protein product: CSARSASGAYEQYF.